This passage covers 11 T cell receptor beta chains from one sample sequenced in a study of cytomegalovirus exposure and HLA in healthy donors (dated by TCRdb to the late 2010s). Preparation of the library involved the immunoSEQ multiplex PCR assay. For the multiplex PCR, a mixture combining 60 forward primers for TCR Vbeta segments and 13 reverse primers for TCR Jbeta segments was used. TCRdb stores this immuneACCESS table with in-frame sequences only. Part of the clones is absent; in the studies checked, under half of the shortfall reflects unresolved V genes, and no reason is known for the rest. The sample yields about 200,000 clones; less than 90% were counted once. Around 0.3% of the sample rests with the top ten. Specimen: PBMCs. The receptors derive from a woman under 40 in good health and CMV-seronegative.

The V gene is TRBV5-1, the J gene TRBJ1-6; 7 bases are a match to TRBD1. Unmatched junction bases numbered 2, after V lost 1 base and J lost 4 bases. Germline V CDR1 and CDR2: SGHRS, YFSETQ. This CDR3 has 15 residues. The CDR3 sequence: CASSLRGPYNSPLHF. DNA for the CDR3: TGCGCCAGCAGCTTGAGGGGGCCGTATAATTCACCCCTCCACTTT.

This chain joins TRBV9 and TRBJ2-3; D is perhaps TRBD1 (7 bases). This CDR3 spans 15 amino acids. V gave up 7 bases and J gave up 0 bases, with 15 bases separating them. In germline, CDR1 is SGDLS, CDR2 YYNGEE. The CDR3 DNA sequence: TGTGCCAGCGGGAAGGGGGCGGGGAGCACAGATACGCAGTATTTT. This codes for CASGKGAGSTDTQYF.

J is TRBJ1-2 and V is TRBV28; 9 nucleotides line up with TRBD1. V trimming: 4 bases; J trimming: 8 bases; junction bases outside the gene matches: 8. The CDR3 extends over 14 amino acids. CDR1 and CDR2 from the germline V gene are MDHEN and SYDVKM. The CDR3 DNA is TGTGCCAGCAGTTACCCCGGGACAGGGAAGGGCTACACCTTC. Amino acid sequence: CASSYPGTGKGYTF.

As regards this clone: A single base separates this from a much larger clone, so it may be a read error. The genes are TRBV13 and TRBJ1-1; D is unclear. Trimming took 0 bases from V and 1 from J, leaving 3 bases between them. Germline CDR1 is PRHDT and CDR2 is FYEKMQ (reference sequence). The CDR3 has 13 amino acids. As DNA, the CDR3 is TGTGCCAGCAGCTTAGGACAGAACACTGAAGCTTTCTTT. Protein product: CASSLGQNTEAFF.

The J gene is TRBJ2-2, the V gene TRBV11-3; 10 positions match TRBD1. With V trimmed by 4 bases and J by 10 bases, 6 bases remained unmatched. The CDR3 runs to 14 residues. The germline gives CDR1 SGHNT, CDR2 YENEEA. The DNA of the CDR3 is TGTGCCAGCAGCTCCGGGACAGGGGTCGCGGAGCTGTTTTTT. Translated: CASSSGTGVAELFF. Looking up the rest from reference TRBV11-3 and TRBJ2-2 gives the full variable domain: EAGVVQSPRYKIIEKKQPVAFWCNPISGHNTLYWYLQNLGQGPELLIRYENEEAVDDSQLPKDRFSAERLKGVDSTLKIQPAELGDSAVYLCASSSGTGVAELFFGEGSRLTVL.

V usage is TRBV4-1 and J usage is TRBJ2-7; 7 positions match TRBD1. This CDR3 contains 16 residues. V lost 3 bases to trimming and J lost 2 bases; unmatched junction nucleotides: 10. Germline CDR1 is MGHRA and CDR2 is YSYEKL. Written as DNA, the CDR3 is TGCGCCAGCAGCCAGGCAAACCGGGACAGCCCCTACGAGCAGTACTTC. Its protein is CASSQANRDSPYEQYF.

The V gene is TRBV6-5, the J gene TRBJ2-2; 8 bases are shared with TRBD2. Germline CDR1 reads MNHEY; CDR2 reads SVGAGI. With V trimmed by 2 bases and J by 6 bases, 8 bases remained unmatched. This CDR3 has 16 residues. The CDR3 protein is CASSYTSGMKPGELFF. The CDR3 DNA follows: TGTGCCAGCAGTTACACTAGCGGAATGAAACCCGGGGAGCTGTTTTTT.

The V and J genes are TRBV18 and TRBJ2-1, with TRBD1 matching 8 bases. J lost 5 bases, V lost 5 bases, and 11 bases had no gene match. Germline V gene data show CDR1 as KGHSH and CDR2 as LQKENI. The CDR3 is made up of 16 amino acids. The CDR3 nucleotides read TGTGCCAGCTCAAATTTAGCAGGACAGGGACACAATGAGCAGTTCTTC. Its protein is CASSNLAGQGHNEQFF. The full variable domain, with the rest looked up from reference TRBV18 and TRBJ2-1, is NAGVMQNPRHLVRRRGQEARLRCSPMKGHSHVYWYRQLPEEGLKFMVYLQKENIIDESGMPKERFSAEFPKEGPSILRIQQVVRGDSAAYFCASSNLAGQGHNEQFFGPGTRLTVL.

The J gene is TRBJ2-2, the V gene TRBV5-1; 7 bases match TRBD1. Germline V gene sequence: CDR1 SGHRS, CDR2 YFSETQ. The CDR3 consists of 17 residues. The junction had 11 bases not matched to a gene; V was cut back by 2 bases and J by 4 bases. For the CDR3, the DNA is TGCGCCAGCAGCTTTTCACAGGGGCGACTAAGCACCGGGGAGCTGTTTTTT. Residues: CASSFSQGRLSTGELFF. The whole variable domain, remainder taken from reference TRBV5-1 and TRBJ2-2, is KAGVTQTPRYLIKTRGQQVTLSCSPISGHRSVSWYQQTPGQGLQFLFEYFSETQRNKGNFPGRFSGRQFSNSRSEMNVSTLELGDSALYLCASSFSQGRLSTGELFFGEGSRLTVL.

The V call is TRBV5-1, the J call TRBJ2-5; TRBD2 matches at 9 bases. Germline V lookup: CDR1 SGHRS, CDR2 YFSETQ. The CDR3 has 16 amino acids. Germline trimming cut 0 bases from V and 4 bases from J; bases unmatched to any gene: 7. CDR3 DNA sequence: TGCGCCAGCAGCTTGGCTAGCGGGGCAGGGGTAGAGACCCAGTACTTC. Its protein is CASSLASGAGVETQYF.

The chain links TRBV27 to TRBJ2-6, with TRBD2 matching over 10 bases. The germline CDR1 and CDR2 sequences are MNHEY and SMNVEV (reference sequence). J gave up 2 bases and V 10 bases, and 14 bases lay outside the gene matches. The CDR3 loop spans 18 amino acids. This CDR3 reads CATSRASGRGTGANVLTF. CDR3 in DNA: TGTGCCACGTCAAGGGCTAGCGGGAGAGGAACTGGGGCCAACGTCCTGACTTTC.